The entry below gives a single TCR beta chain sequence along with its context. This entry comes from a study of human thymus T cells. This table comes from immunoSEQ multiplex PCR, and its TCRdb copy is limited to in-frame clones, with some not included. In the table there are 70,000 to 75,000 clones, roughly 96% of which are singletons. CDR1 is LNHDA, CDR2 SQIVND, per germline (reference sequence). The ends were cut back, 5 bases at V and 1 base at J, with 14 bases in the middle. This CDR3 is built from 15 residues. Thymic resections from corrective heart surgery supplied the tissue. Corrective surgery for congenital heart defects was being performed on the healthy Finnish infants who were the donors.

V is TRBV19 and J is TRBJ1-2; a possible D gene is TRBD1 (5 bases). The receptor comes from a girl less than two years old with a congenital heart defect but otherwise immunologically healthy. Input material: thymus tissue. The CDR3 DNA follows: TGTGCCAGTAGTCCCCCCGACAGAAATAACTATGGCTACACCTTC. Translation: CASSPPDRNNYGYTF.